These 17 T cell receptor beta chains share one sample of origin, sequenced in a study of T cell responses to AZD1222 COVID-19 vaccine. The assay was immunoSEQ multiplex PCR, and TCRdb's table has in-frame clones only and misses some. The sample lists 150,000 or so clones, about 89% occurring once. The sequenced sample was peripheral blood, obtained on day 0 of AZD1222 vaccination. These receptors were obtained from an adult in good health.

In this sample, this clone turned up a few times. The CDR3 coding sequence is TGTGCCACCAGTGATTTATCTTTCTGGGGAGGTATCAATGAGCAGTTCTTC. Protein sequence: CATSDLSFWGGINEQFF. V is TRBV24-1 and J is TRBJ2-1, with D possibly matching TRBD2 (6 bases). The CDR3 spans 17 residues. V shed 1 base and J shed 6 bases, with 18 bases lying between them. Germline CDR1 is KGHDR and CDR2 is SFDVKD.

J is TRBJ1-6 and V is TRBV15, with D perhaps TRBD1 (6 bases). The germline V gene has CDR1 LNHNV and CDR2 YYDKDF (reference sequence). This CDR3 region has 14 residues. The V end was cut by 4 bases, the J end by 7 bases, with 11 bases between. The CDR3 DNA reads TGTGCCACCAGCATTACAGGGAAGAATTCACCCCTCCACTTT. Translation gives CATSITGKNSPLHF.

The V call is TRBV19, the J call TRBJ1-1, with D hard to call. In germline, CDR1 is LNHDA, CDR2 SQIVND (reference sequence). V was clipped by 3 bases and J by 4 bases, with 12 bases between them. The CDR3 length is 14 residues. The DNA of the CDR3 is TGTGCCAGTAGTATTGCCCCGACGGGCACTGAAGCTTTCTTT. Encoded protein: CASSIAPTGTEAFF.

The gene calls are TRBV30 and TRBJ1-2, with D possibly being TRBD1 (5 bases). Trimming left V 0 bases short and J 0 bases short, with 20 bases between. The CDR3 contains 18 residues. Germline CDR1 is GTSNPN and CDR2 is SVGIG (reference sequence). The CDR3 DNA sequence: TGTGCCTGGAGTGTACTTGAGGGACGGGCGGGAGCTAACTATGGCTACACCTTC. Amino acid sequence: CAWSVLEGRAGANYGYTF.

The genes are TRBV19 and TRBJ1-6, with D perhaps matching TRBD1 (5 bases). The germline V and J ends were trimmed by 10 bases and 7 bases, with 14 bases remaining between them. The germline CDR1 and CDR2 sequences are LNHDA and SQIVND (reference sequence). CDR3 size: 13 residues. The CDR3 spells CATRKGRNSPLHF. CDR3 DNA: TGTGCCACCCGGAAGGGGAGGAATTCACCCCTCCACTTT.

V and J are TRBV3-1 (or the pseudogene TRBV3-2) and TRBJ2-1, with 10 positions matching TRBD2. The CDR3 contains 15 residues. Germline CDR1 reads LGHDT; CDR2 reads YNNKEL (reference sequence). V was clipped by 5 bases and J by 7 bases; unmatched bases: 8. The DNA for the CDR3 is TGTGCCAGCAGCGAGAGCGGGGGGGCAAGGAATGAGCAGTTCTTC. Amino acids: CASSESGGARNEQFF.

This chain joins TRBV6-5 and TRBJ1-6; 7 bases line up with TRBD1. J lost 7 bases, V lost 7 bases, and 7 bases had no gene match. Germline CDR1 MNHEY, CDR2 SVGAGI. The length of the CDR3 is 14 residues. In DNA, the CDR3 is TGTGCCAGCACCTCGGGACAGTGGAATTCACCCCTCCACTTT. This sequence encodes CASTSGQWNSPLHF.

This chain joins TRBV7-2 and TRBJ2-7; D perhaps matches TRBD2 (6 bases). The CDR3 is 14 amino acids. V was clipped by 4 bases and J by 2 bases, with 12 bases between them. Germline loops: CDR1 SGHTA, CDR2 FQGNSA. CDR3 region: CASSSAGLTYEQYF. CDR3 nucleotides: TGTGCCAGCAGCTCCGCGGGACTGACCTACGAGCAGTACTTC.

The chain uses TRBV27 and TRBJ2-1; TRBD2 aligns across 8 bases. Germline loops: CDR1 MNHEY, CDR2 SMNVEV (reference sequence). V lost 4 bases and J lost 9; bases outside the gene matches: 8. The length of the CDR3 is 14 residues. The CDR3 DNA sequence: TGTGCCAGCAGTTCCCTCGGGGGGGGAGCTGAGCAGTTCTTC. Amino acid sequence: CASSSLGGGAEQFF.

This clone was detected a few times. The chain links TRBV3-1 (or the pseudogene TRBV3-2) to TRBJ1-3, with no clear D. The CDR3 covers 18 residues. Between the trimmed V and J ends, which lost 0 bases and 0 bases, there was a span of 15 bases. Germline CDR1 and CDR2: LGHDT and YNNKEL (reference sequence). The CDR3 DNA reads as TGTGCCAGCAGCCAAGAAACCTTGACGGTACACTCTGGAAACACCATATATTTT. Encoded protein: CASSQETLTVHSGNTIYF.

The CDR3 sequence: CASSISGGAGTDTQYF. The CDR3 DNA is TGTGCCAGTAGTATTTCAGGGGGCGCAGGCACAGATACGCAGTATTTT. The chain couples TRBV19 to TRBJ2-3, with 8 positions matching TRBD1. The ends lost 3 bases at V and 1 base at J; junction bases unmatched: 6. The length of the CDR3 is 16 residues. Looked up from germline, CDR1 is LNHDA and CDR2 is SQIVND (reference sequence).

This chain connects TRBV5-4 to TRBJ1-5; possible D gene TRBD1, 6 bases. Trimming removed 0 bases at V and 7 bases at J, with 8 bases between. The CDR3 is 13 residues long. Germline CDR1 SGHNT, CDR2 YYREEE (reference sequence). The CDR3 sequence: CASSLDQGQPQHF. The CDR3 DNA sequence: TGTGCCAGCAGCTTGGACCAGGGGCAGCCCCAGCATTTT.

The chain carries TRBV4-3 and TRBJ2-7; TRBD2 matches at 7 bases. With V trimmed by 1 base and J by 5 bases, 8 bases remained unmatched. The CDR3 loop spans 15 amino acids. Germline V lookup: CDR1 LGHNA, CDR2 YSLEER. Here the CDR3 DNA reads TGCGCCAGCAGCCAAGGCGGGGGAATGATCGACGAGCAGTACTTC. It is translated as CASSQGGGMIDEQYF.

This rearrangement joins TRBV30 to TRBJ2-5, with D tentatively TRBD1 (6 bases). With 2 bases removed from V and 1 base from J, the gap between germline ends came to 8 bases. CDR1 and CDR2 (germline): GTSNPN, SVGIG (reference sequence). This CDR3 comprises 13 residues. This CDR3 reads CAWSQGSQETQYF. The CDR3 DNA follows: TGTGCCTGGAGTCAGGGGTCCCAAGAGACCCAGTACTTC.

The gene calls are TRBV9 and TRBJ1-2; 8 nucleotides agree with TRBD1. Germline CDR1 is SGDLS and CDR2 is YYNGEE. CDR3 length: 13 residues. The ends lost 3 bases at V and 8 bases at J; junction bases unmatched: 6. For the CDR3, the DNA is TGTGCCAGCAGCGCGAGAGACAGGGGCGGCTACACCTTC. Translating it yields CASSARDRGGYTF.

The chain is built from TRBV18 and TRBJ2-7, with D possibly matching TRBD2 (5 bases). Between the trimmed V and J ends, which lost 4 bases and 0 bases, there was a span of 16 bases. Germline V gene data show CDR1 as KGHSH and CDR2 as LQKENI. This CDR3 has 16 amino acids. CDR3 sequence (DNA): TGTGCCAGCTCACGAGGGAGTAGCCTAGACTCCTACGAGCAGTACTTC. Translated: CASSRGSSLDSYEQYF.

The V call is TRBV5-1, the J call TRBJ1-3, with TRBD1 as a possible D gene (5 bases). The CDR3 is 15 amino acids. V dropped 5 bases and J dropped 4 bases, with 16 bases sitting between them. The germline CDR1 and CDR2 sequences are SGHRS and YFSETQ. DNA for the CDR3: TGCGCCAGCAGGGAGCCCGGGACCTCCGGAAACACCATATATTTT. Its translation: CASREPGTSGNTIYF.